The 21 T cell receptor beta chains below were found in one sample sequenced in a study of tumor-infiltrating lymphocytes in primary liver carcinoma. RNA and DNA were co-extracted from around 20-30 mg of unsorted bulk tissue. The researchers produced TCR beta cDNA from around 500 ng total RNA with a constant-region primer. ARM-PCR, slightly modified, supplied the TCR beta libraries through three nested multiplex PCR rounds. With TRBV1-TRBV30 forward primers and a C-beta reverse primer, the first two PCR rounds were run for around 11 cycles each. TCRdb re-called the multiplex PCR reads with MiXCR, one entry per CDR3 protein. This sample has about 50,000 distinct CDR3 sequences; roughly 80% occur once, and the top ten carry roughly a quarter. Sequencing was performed on liver tumor tissue from sampling region 5. Subset meaning: tumor region T5, tumor centre. All receptors derive from a man in his forties with primary liver carcinoma and hepatitis B virus infection.

Comments on this clonotype: This may be a read error: a much more frequent sequence differs by one nucleotide. The chain links TRBV20-1 to TRBJ2-7; maybe TRBD2 (5 bases). This CDR3 contains 14 residues. CDR1 and CDR2 from the germline V gene are DFQATT and SNEGSKA (reference sequence). The CDR3 loop reads CNARPGSRSYEQYF. CDR3 bases: TGCAATGCTAGACCGGGATCGAGGTCCTACGAGCAGTACTTC.

As regards this clonotype: At one end, the junction sequence differs from germline, possibly due to a read error. This chain joins TRBV29-1 and TRBJ2-1, with D unresolved. The germline CDR1 and CDR2 sequences are SQVTM and ANQGSEA. The CDR3 spans 14 residues. CDR3 sequence (DNA): TGCGGCGTTGCCCTCCGTGAAACCTACAATGACCAGTTCTTC. Its translation is CGVALRETYNDQFF.

Only one count was recorded for this clonotype. The V call is TRBV7-8, the J call TRBJ1-1; 7 bases are shared with TRBD1. CDR1 and CDR2 (germline): SGHVS, FQNEAQ. The CDR3 length is 15 residues. Trimming cost V 10 bases and J 7 bases; bases outside gene matches: 18. CDR3 DNA: TGTGCCAACCGGGACCGAAGGTATCGGGACAGTGAAGCTTTCTTT. Residues: CANRDRRYRDSEAFF.

About this clonotype: One end of the junction does not line up with germline, which may come from a read error. The chain uses TRBV6-5 and TRBJ2-6, with TRBD1 matching over 8 bases. Looked up from germline, CDR1 is MNHEY and CDR2 is SVGAGI. The CDR3 totals 19 residues. This chain's CDR3 is CASSRPWTGPLSGASVLTF. CDR3 bases: TGTGCCAGCAGCCGACCCTGGACAGGGCCCTTATCTGGGGCCAGCGTCCTGACTTTC.

A note on this clonotype: Given the absence of the conserved phenylalanine or tryptophan at the CDR3 end, a read error is likely. This chain uses TRBV11-3 with TRBJ1-5, with D tentatively TRBD1 or TRBD2 (5 bases each). The DNA matches TRBJ2-3 better at its end, which makes the J call doubtful. CDR3 size: 15 residues. Germline CDR1 and CDR2: SGHNT and YENEEA. CDR3 protein: CASSLDLGVTQPQYL. The CDR3 DNA reads TGTGCCAGCAGCTTAGATCTGGGGGTGACTCAGCCCCAGTATTTA.

On this clonotype itself: The germline gene is not matched at one end of the junction; a read error may be the cause. The chain combines TRBV10-2 with TRBJ2-7, with no clear D. Germline V lookup: CDR1 WSHSY, CDR2 SAAADI. The CDR3 spans 14 residues. CDR3 amino acids: CASGDFRTRYEQYF. CDR3 in DNA: TGCGCCAGCGGTGATTTCAGGACGCGATACGAGCAGTACTTC.

CDR3 residues: CSVKGGGVAFGPSNQPQHF. DNA of the CDR3: TGCAGCGTTAAAGGGGGCGGGGTAGCCTTTGGACCTAGCAATCAGCCCCAGCATTTT. The genes are TRBV29-1 and TRBJ1-5; TRBD1 aligns across 7 bases. The CDR3 is 19 residues long. With 5 bases clipped from V and 0 bases from J, the junction kept 19 bases outside the gene matches. CDR1 SQVTM and CDR2 ANQGSEA come from the germline V gene.

This clonotype has ten or more counts. The DNA of the CDR3 is TGCAGTGCTAGTTCGCAGGACTACGAGCAGTACTTC. The encoded protein is CSASSQDYEQYF. The rearrangement uses TRBV20-1 and TRBJ2-7; no clear D gene. CDR3 length: 12 residues. Germline V lookup: CDR1 DFQATT, CDR2 SNEGSKA (reference sequence). Trimming pared 3 bases from V and 3 bases from J, leaving 9 bases between.

About this clonotype itself: A junction boundary mismatches the germline segment, possibly from a read error. This chain joins TRBV11-2 and TRBJ2-1, with D possibly being TRBD1 (5 bases). The CDR3 has 14 residues. Germline V lookup: CDR1 SGHAT, CDR2 FQNNGV. This CDR3 is CANSLGVVSYEQFF. CDR3 in DNA: TGTGCCAACAGCCTAGGGGTAGTTAGCTATGAGCAGTTCTTT.

With respect to this clonotype: Germline and junction disagree at one end, which may indicate a read error. V usage is TRBV11-2 and J usage is TRBJ2-1, with TRBD2 matching over 12 bases. CDR1 is SGHAT and CDR2 is FQNNGV in the germline V gene. The CDR3 has 19 amino acids. CDR3 sequence: CASSFQWVPETSGSYEQFF. CDR3 sequence (DNA): TGTGCTAGCAGCTTCCAATGGGTGCCTGAGACTAGCGGGAGTTATGAGCAGTTCTTC.

This clonotype occurred a few times. The junction shows a germline mismatch at one end, possibly a read error. This chain connects TRBV11-2 to TRBJ2-1, with 8 bases matching TRBD2. The CDR3 is made up of 14 amino acids. Per the germline V gene, CDR1 is SGHAT and CDR2 is FQNNGV. As DNA, the CDR3 is TGTGCCAGCAGTACTAGCGGATTCTATAATGGGCAGTTCTTC. It translates to CASSTSGFYNGQFF.

With respect to this clonotype: The conserved final phenylalanine or tryptophan is absent from the CDR3, which likely points to a read error. V gene TRBV5-8 combines with J gene TRBJ2-6; D may be TRBD1 or TRBD2 (6 bases each). The CDR3 runs to 15 residues. Germline V gene lookup returns CDR1 SGHTS and CDR2 YDEGEE. The CDR3 sequence: CACSSNRDWANVLTS. In DNA, the CDR3 is TGTGCCTGCAGCTCCAACAGGGACTGGGCCAACGTCCTGACTTCC.

Concerning this clonotype itself: A single base separates this from a much larger clone, so it may be a read error. This rearrangement joins TRBV2 to TRBJ1-1; 11 bases agree with TRBD1. The V gene end was trimmed by 10 bases and the J gene end by 5 bases; junction bases not matched to a gene: 12. Germline V gene sequence: CDR1 SNHLY, CDR2 FYNNEI. The CDR3 has 15 residues. Here the CDR3 DNA reads TGTGCCATCAGAGCACTCGGACAGGGGGCGACTGAAGCTTTCTTT. It codes for CAIRALGQGATEAFF. Supplemented by reference TRBV2 and TRBJ1-1, the full variable domain reads EPEVTQTPSHQVTQMGQEVILRCVPISNHLYFYWYRQILGQKVEFLVSFYNNEISEKSEIFDDQFSVERPDGSNFTLKIRSTKLEDSAMYFCAIRALGQGATEAFFGQGTRLTVV.

In its sample, this clonotype was seen once. J is TRBJ2-7 and V is TRBV10-3; D perhaps matches TRBD2 (6 bases). CDR1 ENHRY and CDR2 SYGVKD come from the germline V gene. The CDR3 sequence is 13 residues long. The chain's CDR3 is CATRGGSYYEQYF. DNA of the CDR3: TGTGCAACCCGTGGGGGGAGCTACTACGAGCAGTACTTC.

This clonotype counts as medium-sized. V is TRBV29-1 and J is TRBJ2-7, with 14 nucleotides matching TRBD2. Germline CDR1 reads SQVTM; CDR2 reads ANQGSEA. Trimming removed 7 bases from V and 5 bases from J; junction bases left unmatched: 4. The CDR3 loop spans 13 amino acids. The CDR3: CSGRLAGGHEQYF. Here the CDR3 DNA reads TGCAGCGGGCGACTAGCGGGAGGGCACGAGCAGTACTTC.

This clonotype was detected many times. This sequence joins TRBV28 and TRBJ2-1; D uncertain. Germline V CDR1 and CDR2: MDHEN, SYDVKM. The V and J ends lost 5 bases and 0 bases respectively, with 11 bases between them. This CDR3 contains 15 residues. The CDR3 DNA follows: TGTGCCAGCAGTCCGTACACGAGCTCCTACAATGAGCAGTTCTTC. Residues: CASSPYTSSYNEQFF.

To note about this clonotype: A read error may account for a junction end that differs from germline. V gene TRBV29-1 combines with J gene TRBJ1-1; D gene ambiguous. The germline V gene has CDR1 SQVTM and CDR2 ANQGSEA. The CDR3 sequence is 15 residues long. CDR3 bases: TGCAGCGTTCGGGTGGGGTTGGGAATGAACACTGAAACTTTCTTT. As protein: CSVRVGLGMNTETFF. The whole variable domain, remainder taken from reference TRBV29-1 and TRBJ1-1, is SAVISQKPSRDICQRGTSLTIQCQVDSQVTMMFWYRQQPGQSLTLIATANQGSEATYESGFVIDKFPISRPNLTFSTLTVSNMSPEDSSIYLCSVRVGLGMNTETFFGQGTRLTVV.

For this clonotype: No conserved phenylalanine or tryptophan ends this CDR3, so it is likely a read error. CDR3 DNA: TGTGCCAACAGCTTCAAGGGATTTGCCTATGGCTACACCGTC. It specifies CANSFKGFAYGYTV. This chain connects TRBV11-1 to TRBJ1-2, with D hard to call. This CDR3 has 14 residues. From germline, CDR1 is SGHAT and CDR2 FQDESV (reference sequence).

Details on this clonotype: Here the CDR3 omits its conserved ending phenylalanine or tryptophan, so a read error is the likely source. The DNA is left out, because the CDR3 cannot be placed on it with certainty; the CDR3 is given as TCRdb lists it. The chain carries TRBV12-3 or TRBV12-4 and TRBJ2-1. The CDR3 sequence runs 14 residues, both termini included. The CDR3 reads CASSLGSVDNEEFL.

In the case of this clonotype: The junction departs from germline at one end; a sequencing error may be responsible. The rearrangement links TRBV14 to TRBJ1-6; D might be TRBD1 (6 bases). Germline V gene lookup returns CDR1 SGHDN and CDR2 FVKESK. This CDR3 has 14 residues. Written as DNA, the CDR3 is TGTGTCAGCAGTCACTCAGGGGAAAATTCACCCCTCCATTTT. It encodes CVSSHSGENSPLHF.

This clonotype has more than one count but fewer than ten. The junction does not match germline at one end; this may be a read error. The chain has TRBV4-1 and TRBJ1-5; 8 nucleotides agree with TRBD1. Germline V gene data show CDR1 as MGHRA and CDR2 as YSYEKL. The CDR3 extends over 14 amino acids. Here the CDR3 reads CASSQGGQGQSQHF. DNA of the CDR3: TGCGCCAGTAGCCAAGGTGGACAGGGTCAGTCCCAGCATTTT.